This T cell receptor (beta chain) derives from a study of cytomegalovirus exposure and HLA in healthy donors. General study findings and limits: Later work showed greater clonal expansion in HLA-associated TCR beta chains than in equally common others. Most observed TCR sequences were rare, whereas some public TCRs were detected in many donors.

With regard to this clone: As yet, its antigen is unknown.

CDR3 size: 13 residues. CDR1 and CDR2 from the germline V gene are SQVTM and ANQGSEA. The V gene lost 5 bases and the J gene lost 6 bases, with 15 bases spanning the gap. Primers: 60 Vbeta forward and 13 Jbeta reverse. The table came from immunoSEQ multiplex PCR; TCRdb's copy has only in-frame clones and leaves some out. Altogether 200,000 or so clones are present, about 72% being singletons, with the ten largest covering 3.8%. The sequenced material came from PBMCs. The V gene is TRBV29-1, the J gene TRBJ2-3, with a weak D call TRBD1 (6 bases). This sequence originates from a male donor in good health and CMV-seronegative. In DNA, the CDR3 is TGCAGCGTTACCCCCGGACAGATGGATACGCAGTATTTT. This translates into CSVTPGQMDTQYF.